These 32 T cell receptor beta chains were all obtained from the same sample, sequenced in a study of T-cell reconstitution after alpha-beta-depleted transplantation in children. Molecular barcoding with unique molecular identifiers was used for the TCRbeta library. TCRdb re-called the PCR reads through MiXCR, storing one row per CDR3 protein. The sample holds approximately 230,000 distinct CDR3 sequences, 24% seen once. The sequencing used PBMCs, mostly from graft donor cells, collected 360 days after TCRalphabeta/CD19-depleted stem cell transplant. These TCRs come from a female patient younger than 10 who had a stem cell transplant for congenital amegakaryocytic thrombocytopenia, so the T cells may come from the graft donor.

This clonotype occurred a few times. V gene TRBV7-9 combines with J gene TRBJ2-7; D might be TRBD1 (5 bases). Germline values: CDR1 SEHNR, CDR2 FQNEAQ (reference sequence). This CDR3 is 15 amino acids long. Trimming cost V 1 base and J 3 bases, with 13 bases left between them. CDR3 region: CASSLEFAGFYEQYF. The CDR3 nucleotides read TGTGCCAGCAGCTTAGAGTTTGCAGGGTTCTACGAGCAGTACTTC.

In this sample, this clonotype turned up a few times. The chain has TRBV5-1 and TRBJ2-2; possible D gene TRBD2, 5 bases. The ends were cut back, 0 bases at V and 5 bases at J, with 11 bases in the middle. From germline, CDR1 is SGHRS and CDR2 YFSETQ. The CDR3 extends over 15 amino acids. Here the CDR3 reads CASSLEAVATGELFF. The CDR3 DNA reads TGCGCCAGCAGCTTGGAGGCGGTAGCGACCGGGGAGCTGTTTTTT.

V gene TRBV20-1 combines with J gene TRBJ2-7; a weak D match, TRBD2 (6 bases). In germline, CDR1 is DFQATT, CDR2 SNEGSKA (reference sequence). The CDR3 length is 12 residues. V lost 6 bases and J 3 bases, leaving 12 bases between the germline ends. The DNA of the CDR3 is TGCAGTGCGGGCGGGACTGTCTACGAGCAGTACTTC. It is translated as CSAGGTVYEQYF.

This clonotype came up a few times. J is TRBJ2-3 and V is TRBV10-3; 8 bases match TRBD2. The CDR3 loop spans 15 amino acids. Germline lookup yields CDR1 ENHRY and CDR2 SYGVKD. V lost 4 bases to trimming and J lost 2 bases; unmatched junction nucleotides: 5. CDR3 sequence reads: CAISGLAGHTDTQYF. The CDR3, as DNA: TGTGCCATCAGTGGGCTAGCGGGCCACACAGATACGCAGTATTTT.

This clonotype has more than one count but fewer than ten. V and J are TRBV28 and TRBJ2-1; TRBD2 might be the D (6 bases). Trimming pared 2 bases from V and 9 bases from J, leaving 14 bases between. Germline CDR1 reads MDHEN; CDR2 reads SYDVKM. There are 14 residues in the CDR3. The CDR3, as DNA: TGTGCCAGCAGTTTAGTGGGGCGGGGCGGTGAGCAGTTCTTC. Amino acids: CASSLVGRGGEQFF. Variable domain in full (rest from reference TRBV28 and TRBJ2-1): DVKVTQSSRYLVKRTGEKVFLECVQDMDHENMFWYRQDPGLGLRLIYFSYDVKMKEKGDIPEGYSVSREKKERFSLILESASTNQTSMYLCASSLVGRGGEQFFGPGTRLTVL.

J is TRBJ2-3 and V is TRBV2, with TRBD2 matching over 9 bases. This CDR3 comprises 15 residues. Germline V lookup: CDR1 SNHLY, CDR2 FYNNEI. The junction had 3 bases not matched to a gene; V was cut back by 2 bases and J by 3 bases. The CDR3 here is CASSELSGGTDTQYF. The CDR3 DNA reads as TGTGCCAGCAGTGAACTTAGCGGGGGAACAGATACGCAGTATTTT.

This clonotype showed up just a few times. The rearrangement joins TRBV6-5 to TRBJ2-5; D possibly corresponds to TRBD1 (5 bases). Germline assignment: CDR1 MNHEY and CDR2 SVGAGI. CDR3 size: 12 residues. The V gene lost 5 bases and the J gene lost 5 bases, with 9 bases spanning the gap. The DNA for the CDR3 is TGTGCCAGCAGTCCAGGGTGGGAGACCCAGTACTTC. Its protein is CASSPGWETQYF.

This clonotype occurred a few times. The chain recombines TRBV19 with TRBJ1-5; D not resolved. The CDR3 covers 14 residues. V was clipped by 1 base and J by 4 bases, with 8 bases between them. Germline loops: CDR1 LNHDA, CDR2 SQIVND (reference sequence). The CDR3 bases are TGTGCCAGTAGTATAGGCCAGATTAATCAGCCCCAGCATTTT. Translating gives CASSIGQINQPQHF.

The V gene is TRBV9, the J gene TRBJ1-4, with unresolved D. In germline, CDR1 is SGDLS, CDR2 YYNGEE. CDR3 size: 14 residues. V was trimmed by 0 bases and J by 5 bases, leaving 8 bases between them. In DNA, the CDR3 is TGTGCCAGCAGCGTAGATCTCAAGAATGAAAAACTGTTTTTT. It specifies CASSVDLKNEKLFF.

This clonotype came up many times. The chain combines TRBV4-2 with TRBJ2-3; 7 bases line up with TRBD1. V trimming: 0 bases; J trimming: 1 base; junction bases outside the gene matches: 4. Germline CDR1 LGHNA, CDR2 YNFKEQ. The CDR3 sequence is 16 residues long. The CDR3 reads CASSQDSTGGTDTQYF. Written as DNA, the CDR3 is TGTGCCAGCAGCCAAGATTCTACAGGGGGCACAGATACGCAGTATTTT.

The chain joins TRBV30 to TRBJ2-2; weak D call: TRBD1 (5 bases). V gave up 8 bases and J gave up 4 bases, with 26 bases separating them. Germline assignment: CDR1 GTSNPN and CDR2 SVGIG (reference sequence). The CDR3 covers 17 residues. The CDR3 region is CAGRQDRGRAVTGELFF. As DNA, the CDR3 is TGTGCCGGGCGTCAAGATAGAGGCAGGGCGGTCACCGGGGAGCTGTTTTTT.

This clonotype was recorded a few times. The CDR3 is CASSLRRTVAAFF. In nucleotides, the CDR3 is TGTGCCAGCAGTTTACGGCGGACAGTCGCAGCTTTCTTT. V usage is TRBV12-3 or TRBV12-4 and J usage is TRBJ1-1; perhaps TRBD1 as D (6 bases). The length of the CDR3 is 13 residues. Trimming removed 2 bases from V and 10 bases from J, with 14 bases in between.

This chain uses TRBV6-2 or TRBV6-3 with TRBJ2-5; unclear D gene. V was shortened by 6 bases and J by 2 bases, with 10 bases between the two germline ends. Germline V gives CDR1 MNHEY, CDR2 SVGEGT. There are 13 residues in the CDR3. The DNA of the CDR3 is TGTGCCAGCAGAAGACAAAATCAAGAGACCCAGTACTTC. Amino acids: CASRRQNQETQYF.

V usage is TRBV2 and J usage is TRBJ2-1, with D perhaps being TRBD1 or TRBD2 (5 bases each). Trimming removed 7 bases at V and 8 bases at J, with 9 bases between. This CDR3 is 11 amino acids long. The germline V gene has CDR1 SNHLY and CDR2 FYNNEI. CDR3 amino acids: CASMTGHEQFF. The DNA of the CDR3 is TGTGCCAGCATGACGGGGCATGAGCAGTTCTTC.

In regard to this clonotype: A much larger clone is a single base away; this may be a read error. This sequence joins TRBV29-1 and TRBJ2-3; D gene uncertain. CDR3 length: 12 residues. The germline V gene has CDR1 SQVTM and CDR2 ANQGSEA. The CDR3 DNA follows: TGCAGCGTGGGCCTGAAAGCAGATGCGCAGTATTTT. Amino acid sequence: CSVGLKADAQYF.

Many counts were recorded for this clonotype. The V call is TRBV5-1, the J call TRBJ2-1, with 11 bases matching TRBD1. CDR3 length: 15 residues. The V and J ends lost 5 bases and 4 bases, in that order; junction bases with no gene match: 5. Germline CDR1 reads SGHRS; CDR2 reads YFSETQ. In DNA, the CDR3 is TGCGCCAGCAGAACCGGGACAGGGGGATACAATGAGCAGTTCTTC. Translating gives CASRTGTGGYNEQFF.

The chain combines TRBV6-1 with TRBJ1-4, with 8 bases identical to TRBD1. V shed 5 bases, J shed 6 bases, and the junction held 5 bases outside the gene matches. Germline V gene sequence: CDR1 MNHNS, CDR2 SASEGT. The length of the CDR3 is 14 residues. CDR3 coding DNA: TGTGCCAGCAGTAGACAGGGGAACGATGAAAAACTGTTTTTT. Translating gives CASSRQGNDEKLFF.

This clonotype was seen more than once but under ten times. J is TRBJ2-7 and V is TRBV5-6; D is undetermined. The V end lost 4 bases, the J end lost 0 bases, and 11 bases lay between the germline ends. CDR3 size: 14 residues. The germline V gene has CDR1 SGHDT and CDR2 YYEEEE. This chain's CDR3 is CASSMDPSSYEQYF. The CDR3 bases are TGTGCCAGCAGCATGGACCCTAGCTCCTACGAGCAGTACTTC.

Only a few counts were recorded for this clonotype. This chain links TRBV28 with TRBJ1-5; 9 nucleotides line up with TRBD1. The CDR3 is 16 residues long. Germline V CDR1 and CDR2: MDHEN, SYDVKM. Losses at the gene ends were 6 bases for V and 3 bases for J; bases not matched to a gene: 9. CDR3 nucleotides: TGTGCCAGCAGATCTGGACAGGGGATTTTCAATCAGCCCCAGCATTTT. Its translation: CASRSGQGIFNQPQHF.

The chain uses TRBV5-4 and TRBJ1-1, with TRBD1 identical over 8 bases. The length of the CDR3 is 15 residues. With 6 bases clipped from V and 1 base from J, the junction kept 8 bases outside the gene matches. The germline V gene encodes CDR1 SGHNT and CDR2 YYREEE (reference sequence). The CDR3 reads CASTLTGVANTEAFF. CDR3 DNA sequence: TGTGCCAGCACCCTGACAGGGGTCGCGAACACTGAAGCTTTCTTT.

This chain connects TRBV20-1 to TRBJ2-5; a weak D match, TRBD1 (5 bases). V was shortened by 0 bases and J by 1 base, with 15 bases between the two germline ends. Germline-derived CDR1 and CDR2 are DFQATT and SNEGSKA (reference sequence). The CDR3 length is 16 residues. The CDR3 protein is CSARDALVGAQETQYF. The CDR3 DNA is TGCAGTGCTAGAGACGCTTTGGTTGGGGCCCAAGAGACCCAGTACTTC.

In DNA form, the CDR3 reads TGCAGCGTTGAGCAGGGGACCGGGGAGCTGTTTTTT. Protein product: CSVEQGTGELFF. J is TRBJ2-2 and V is TRBV29-1, with a tentative D call TRBD1 (6 bases). Trimming left V 3 bases short and J 5 bases short, with 7 bases between. The germline gives CDR1 SQVTM, CDR2 ANQGSEA. The CDR3 is 12 residues long.

The chain recombines TRBV2 with TRBJ2-1; TRBD2 matches at 10 bases. This CDR3 is 15 amino acids long. J was trimmed by 6 bases and V by 6 bases; bases with no gene match: 8. Germline lookup yields CDR1 SNHLY and CDR2 FYNNEI. CDR3: CASSRSGGGFNEQFF. The CDR3 bases are TGTGCCAGCAGCCGGAGCGGGGGGGGATTCAATGAGCAGTTCTTC.

This clonotype was counted only a few times. The gene calls are TRBV28 and TRBJ1-4; TRBD1 matches at 9 bases. Trimming cost V 4 bases and J 5 bases; bases outside gene matches: 5. The CDR3 runs to 15 residues. Germline values: CDR1 MDHEN, CDR2 SYDVKM. This CDR3 is CASSSTGGVNEKLFF. CDR3 nucleotide sequence: TGTGCCAGCAGTTCGACAGGGGGTGTCAATGAAAAACTGTTTTTT.

This clonotype was observed a few times. The gene calls are TRBV7-9 and TRBJ1-1; D call uncertain. Trimming pared 5 bases from V and 8 bases from J, leaving 15 bases between. Per germline, CDR1 SEHNR and CDR2 FQNEAQ (reference sequence). The length of the CDR3 is 13 residues. The CDR3 loop is CASSARTAVEAFF. The CDR3 DNA reads as TGTGCCAGCAGCGCCCGTACGGCCGTGGAAGCTTTCTTT. Full variable domain (missing parts from reference TRBV7-9 and TRBJ1-1): DTGVSQNPRHKITKRGQNVTFRCDPISEHNRLYWYRQTLGQGPEFLTYFQNEAQLEKSRLLSDRFSAERPKGSFSTLEIQRTEQGDSAMYLCASSARTAVEAFFGQGTRLTVV.

This clonotype was recorded a few times. The V gene is TRBV4-2, the J gene TRBJ2-7; 7 positions agree with TRBD1. The CDR3 sequence is 15 residues long. The germline V gene encodes CDR1 LGHNA and CDR2 YNFKEQ. The V and J ends lost 4 bases and 4 bases, in that order; junction bases with no gene match: 10. The CDR3 protein is CASSLNEGARYEQYF. CDR3 bases: TGTGCCAGCAGCCTAAACGAGGGGGCGAGGTACGAGCAGTACTTC.

The J gene is TRBJ2-5, the V gene TRBV11-2; TRBD2 might be the D (6 bases). The germline CDR1 and CDR2 sequences are SGHAT and FQNNGV. V was cut by 5 bases and J by 2 bases, with 12 bases left in between. The CDR3 is made up of 14 amino acids. As DNA, the CDR3 is TGTGCCAGCAGCCAACGGGGGATACAAGAGACCCAGTACTTC. Translated, it gives CASSQRGIQETQYF.

This clonotype was recorded many times. This chain joins TRBV29-1 and TRBJ2-7; possibly TRBD1 or TRBD2 for D (6 bases each). V lost 3 bases and J lost 7, with 16 bases in between. Germline V gives CDR1 SQVTM, CDR2 ANQGSEA. The CDR3 spans 13 residues. In DNA, the CDR3 is TGCAGCGTTGAGACAGGACCAGGGAGGGAGCAGTACTTC. Translated, it gives CSVETGPGREQYF.

This chain uses TRBV18 with TRBJ2-2; D is unclear. With 1 base removed from V and 6 bases from J, the gap between germline ends came to 3 bases. CDR3 length equals 12 residues. Germline V gene sequence: CDR1 KGHSH, CDR2 LQKENI. The CDR3 here is CASSPRAGELFF. In nucleotides, the CDR3 is TGTGCCAGCTCACCACGGGCCGGGGAGCTGTTTTTT.

V is TRBV28 and J is TRBJ2-3; maybe TRBD1 (5 bases). There are 13 residues in the CDR3. Between the trimmed V and J ends, which lost 5 bases and 5 bases, there was a span of 11 bases. Germline loops: CDR1 MDHEN, CDR2 SYDVKM. CDR3 sequence (DNA): TGTGCCAGCAGTCCGGCTCAGGGAGATACGCAGTATTTT. Protein product: CASSPAQGDTQYF.

This clonotype was recorded at least ten times. The J gene is TRBJ2-2, the V gene TRBV11-3; tentative D call: TRBD1 (6 bases). The CDR3 consists of 15 residues. Germline V gene sequence: CDR1 SGHNT, CDR2 YENEEA. Trimming pared 6 bases from V and 1 base from J, leaving 12 bases between. The CDR3 DNA reads TGTGCCAGCAGGGCAGGGACACTGAACACCGGGGAGCTGTTTTTT. Its protein is CASRAGTLNTGELFF.

This clonotype was found a few times. The rearrangement uses TRBV7-8 and TRBJ2-1, with a weak D call TRBD2 (5 bases). This CDR3 region has 13 residues. Trimming removed 3 bases from V and 6 bases from J, with 9 bases in between. In germline, CDR1 is SGHVS, CDR2 FQNEAQ. CDR3 nucleotides: TGTGCCAGCAGCTTTGGACTGTCCAATGAGCAGTTCTTC. This translates into CASSFGLSNEQFF.